A single sample is the source of the 27 T cell receptor beta chains below, sequenced in a study of OX40 agonist ivuxolimab in advanced cancers. Produced via immunoSEQ multiplex PCR; TCRdb's table is partial and in-frame only. The sample lists 45,000 to 60,000 clones; around 93% were seen once. Specimen: CD4+ or CD8+ T cells sorted from blood, collected in a trial of the OX40 agonist ivuxolimab. These receptors originate from an adult with an advanced solid tumor such as melanoma, head and neck, liver or kidney cancer.

CDR3 protein: CASSLGSIEQYF. CDR3 coding DNA: TGTGCCAGCAGCTTGGGATCGATCGAGCAGTACTTC. The V gene is TRBV5-4, the J gene TRBJ2-7, with D unresolved. The germline V gene encodes CDR1 SGHNT and CDR2 YYREEE (reference sequence). V lost 0 bases and J 6 bases, leaving 7 bases between the germline ends. The CDR3 runs 12 residues.

V usage is TRBV28 and J usage is TRBJ1-1, with D possibly being TRBD1 (6 bases). The CDR3 runs 15 residues. Trimming shortened V by 6 bases and J by 1 base, and 15 bases separated the two germline ends. Germline V CDR1 and CDR2: MDHEN, SYDVKM. CDR3 region: CASRLRGAKNTEAFF. CDR3 nucleotide sequence: TGTGCCAGCAGACTCAGGGGTGCGAAGAACACTGAAGCTTTCTTT.

V gene TRBV28 combines with J gene TRBJ2-5; no clear D. The end of the DNA aligns better with TRBJ2-7, so the J call may be wrong. CDR1 MDHEN and CDR2 SYDVKM come from the germline V gene. CDR3 length equals 14 residues. The chain's CDR3 is CASSPRGIYYEQYF. The CDR3 DNA follows: TGTGCCAGCAGTCCTCGTGGGATTTACTACGAGCAGTACTTC.

The chain recombines TRBV5-1 with TRBJ2-6; no firm D call. V was cut by 1 base and J by 2 bases, with 10 bases left in between. Germline values: CDR1 SGHRS, CDR2 YFSETQ. The CDR3 covers 16 residues. The CDR3 DNA reads as TGCGCCAGCAGCTTGCATGCGGAGACTGGGGCCAACGTCCTGACTTTC. This translates into CASSLHAETGANVLTF.

V is TRBV11-1 and J is TRBJ2-7, with D hard to call. Trimming took 3 bases from V and 0 from J, leaving 3 bases between them. Looked up from germline, CDR1 is SGHAT and CDR2 is FQDESV (reference sequence). The CDR3 is 12 residues long. The CDR3 region has the DNA TGTGCCAGCAGCTTTAACTCCTACGAGCAGTACTTC. Translating gives CASSFNSYEQYF.

The chain recombines TRBV7-9 with TRBJ2-7; 12 nucleotides match TRBD2. V trimming: 5 bases; J trimming: 3 bases; junction bases outside the gene matches: 5. Germline V gives CDR1 SEHNR, CDR2 FQNEAQ (reference sequence). The CDR3 runs to 15 residues. CDR3 protein: CASSPGLAGFYEQYF. The CDR3 coding sequence is TGTGCCAGCAGCCCGGGACTAGCGGGTTTCTACGAGCAGTACTTC.

The J gene is TRBJ2-5, the V gene TRBV7-8, with no clear D. The germline gives CDR1 SGHVS, CDR2 FQNEAQ. V dropped 6 bases and J dropped 4 bases, with 15 bases sitting between them. This CDR3 has 14 amino acids. The CDR3 nucleotides read TGTGCCAGCAGTCCGGGCTTACGAGGAGAGACCCAGTACTTC. Translated: CASSPGLRGETQYF.

J is TRBJ2-5 and V is TRBV7-3; D is ambiguous. Germline CDR1 reads SGHTA; CDR2 reads FQGTGA. V dropped 5 bases and J dropped 2 bases, with 15 bases sitting between them. The CDR3 has 15 residues. The CDR3 bases are TGTGCCAGCAGCCCGGGCCCAGAGGTTCAAGAGACCCAGTACTTC. Amino acids: CASSPGPEVQETQYF. Full variable domain (rest looked up from reference TRBV7-3 and TRBJ2-5): GAGVSQTPSNKVTEKGKYVELRCDPISGHTALYWYRQSLGQGPEFLIYFQGTGAADDSGLPNDRFFAVRPEGSVSTLKIQRTERGDSAVYLCASSPGPEVQETQYFGPGTRLLVL.

The CDR3 nucleotides are TGTGCCAGCAGTCCGACGGGGACAGAGAGATTACTCACCGGGGAGCTGTTTTTT. Its translation: CASSPTGTERLLTGELFF. The rearrangement uses TRBV27 and TRBJ2-2, with 7 bases lining up with TRBD1. This CDR3 is built from 18 residues. V trimming: 5 bases; J trimming: 4 bases; junction bases outside the gene matches: 16. The germline gives CDR1 MNHEY, CDR2 SMNVEV (reference sequence).

The gene calls are TRBV19 and TRBJ1-2, with D perhaps TRBD1 (6 bases). Trimming cost V 8 bases and J 6 bases, with 25 bases left between them. This CDR3 region has 16 residues. The germline CDR1 and CDR2 sequences are LNHDA and SQIVND (reference sequence). The CDR3 DNA reads as TGTGCCAGTCACGAGGGGGACGGGGGACTGAGACATGGCTACACCTTC. It is translated as CASHEGDGGLRHGYTF.

A note on this clone: This sample also contains other DNA sequences that code for the same CDR3. The chain joins TRBV9 to TRBJ1-4; D is ambiguous. CDR1 is SGDLS, CDR2 YYNGEE, per germline. Trimming left V 6 bases short and J 1 base short, with 7 bases between. This CDR3 contains 13 residues. CDR3 in amino acids: CASKGETNEKLFF. CDR3 bases: TGTGCCAGCAAGGGCGAAACTAATGAAAAACTGTTTTTT.

The chain employs TRBV7-9 and TRBJ2-3; D possibly corresponds to TRBD2 (6 bases). The CDR3 loop spans 16 amino acids. The V and J ends lost 5 bases and 2 bases respectively, with 17 bases between them. CDR1 and CDR2 (germline): SEHNR, FQNEAQ (reference sequence). CDR3 DNA: TGTGCCAGCAGCCCTGGGGTAGCGGAAATCACAGATACGCAGTATTTT. Its protein is CASSPGVAEITDTQYF. Full variable domain (missing parts from reference TRBV7-9 and TRBJ2-3): DTGVSQNPRHKITKRGQNVTFRCDPISEHNRLYWYRQTLGQGPEFLTYFQNEAQLEKSRLLSDRFSAERPKGSFSTLEIQRTEQGDSAMYLCASSPGVAEITDTQYFGPGTRLTVL.

V and J are TRBV20-1 and TRBJ2-1, with D possibly called TRBD1 or TRBD2 (6 bases each). V was clipped by 5 bases and J by 9 bases, with 11 bases between them. CDR1 and CDR2 (germline): DFQATT, SNEGSKA (reference sequence). This CDR3 region has 11 residues. Here the CDR3 DNA reads TGCAGTGCTGACTGGGGGGCTGAGCAGTTCTTC. As protein: CSADWGAEQFF.

The V gene is TRBV6-5, the J gene TRBJ2-7; the D is unclear. There are 13 residues in the CDR3. Germline CDR1 and CDR2: MNHEY and SVGAGI. The V end lost 6 bases, the J end lost 6 bases, and 15 bases lay between the germline ends. This CDR3 reads CASRPGHNLEQYF. In nucleotides, the CDR3 is TGTGCCAGCAGGCCCGGCCACAACCTCGAGCAGTACTTC.

This CDR3 is CASSLWGSASGYNEQFF. CDR3 nucleotide sequence: TGTGCCAGCAGCTTATGGGGGTCGGCTAGCGGGTACAATGAGCAGTTCTTC. This rearrangement joins TRBV7-8 to TRBJ2-1, with TRBD2 identical over 8 bases. J was trimmed by 4 bases and V by 2 bases; bases with no gene match: 10. CDR3 size: 17 residues. The germline gives CDR1 SGHVS, CDR2 FQNEAQ.

This rearrangement joins TRBV5-4 to TRBJ2-7; no clear D gene. V was shortened by 0 bases and J by 6 bases, with 19 bases between the two germline ends. The CDR3 totals 16 residues. The germline CDR1 and CDR2 sequences are SGHNT and YYREEE (reference sequence). The CDR3 region is CASSLALGGFSAEQYF. CDR3 coding DNA: TGTGCCAGCAGCTTGGCCCTGGGTGGATTTTCCGCCGAGCAGTACTTC.

The rearrangement joins TRBV6-1 to TRBJ2-1; D perhaps matches TRBD2 (5 bases). The CDR3 covers 14 residues. The ends were cut back, 1 base at V and 6 bases at J, with 10 bases in the middle. Per the germline V gene, CDR1 is MNHNS and CDR2 is SASEGT. The CDR3 nucleotides are TGTGCCAGCAGTGAAGTGGCTAGCCCCAATGAGCAGTTCTTC. Its protein is CASSEVASPNEQFF.

This clone has a single count. The V gene is TRBV6-5, the J gene TRBJ1-5; D is undetermined. Trimming took off 4 bases at V and 3 bases at J, with 7 bases between the two ends. The V gene's germline CDR1 is MNHEY and CDR2 SVGAGI. This CDR3 is built from 13 residues. CDR3 protein: CASSLGNNQPQHF. CDR3 bases: TGTGCCAGCAGTTTGGGGAACAATCAGCCCCAGCATTTT.

Worth noting for this clone: This CDR3 is also generated by other DNA sequences in the sample. This chain uses TRBV9 with TRBJ2-3; no definite D call. The CDR3 loop spans 11 amino acids. Trimming took 0 bases from V and 6 from J, leaving 2 bases between them. CDR1 is SGDLS and CDR2 is YYNGEE in the germline V gene. In DNA, the CDR3 is TGTGCCAGCAGCGTAGGCGATACGCAGTATTTT. Amino acids: CASSVGDTQYF.

The chain recombines TRBV6-5 with TRBJ1-4; tentative D call: TRBD1 (5 bases). The germline V gene has CDR1 MNHEY and CDR2 SVGAGI. Trimming shortened V by 0 bases and J by 7 bases, and 6 bases separated the two germline ends. CDR3 length equals 13 residues. Here the CDR3 reads CASSYSGTEKLFF. CDR3 sequence (DNA): TGTGCCAGCAGTTACTCTGGGACTGAAAAACTGTTTTTT.

The rearrangement links TRBV11-1 to TRBJ2-1; 7 nucleotides align to TRBD2. Germline CDR1 is SGHAT and CDR2 is FQDESV (reference sequence). The CDR3 sequence is 14 residues long. J lost 7 bases, V lost 4 bases, and 7 bases had no gene match. CDR3 loop: CASSSSGNRNEQFF. In DNA form, the CDR3 reads TGTGCCAGCAGCTCCAGCGGGAATAGGAATGAGCAGTTCTTC.

The chain couples TRBV18 to TRBJ2-3; TRBD2 is a possible D gene (6 bases). The CDR3 has 15 amino acids. Trimming stripped 3 bases from V and 0 bases from J, with 10 bases between. Germline-derived CDR1 and CDR2 are KGHSH and LQKENI. CDR3 coding DNA: TGTGCCAGCTCACCTTATAGCGGCAGCACAGATACGCAGTATTTT. Translated, it gives CASSPYSGSTDTQYF.

This chain connects TRBV14 to TRBJ2-2; D remains ambiguous. The CDR3 totals 14 residues. Trimming removed 3 bases at V and 5 bases at J, with 10 bases between. CDR1 is SGHDN, CDR2 FVKESK, per germline. CDR3 DNA: TGTGCCAGCAGCCAGTTCGCCACTACCGGGGAGCTGTTTTTT. Translating gives CASSQFATTGELFF.

The chain is built from TRBV11-2 and TRBJ2-1; 13 nucleotides match TRBD2. Germline V lookup: CDR1 SGHAT, CDR2 FQNNGV. The CDR3 is 16 residues long. The junction had 9 bases not matched to a gene; V was cut back by 3 bases and J by 10 bases. CDR3 DNA: TGTGCCAGCAGCTTCAGATCCGGGACTAGCGGGACAGAGCAGTTCTTC. Translated, it gives CASSFRSGTSGTEQFF.

The gene calls are TRBV7-8 and TRBJ2-5; 7 nucleotides line up with TRBD2. The germline V gene encodes CDR1 SGHVS and CDR2 FQNEAQ. The V gene end was trimmed by 1 base and the J gene end by 2 bases; junction bases not matched to a gene: 7. The CDR3 has 16 amino acids. CDR3 residues: CASSLVGGSPQETQYF. CDR3 bases: TGTGCCAGCAGCTTAGTGGGCGGGAGTCCTCAAGAGACCCAGTACTTC. Looking up the rest from reference TRBV7-8 and TRBJ2-5 gives the full variable domain: GAGVSQSPRYKVAKRGQDVALRCDPISGHVSLFWYQQALGQGPEFLTYFQNEAQLDKSGLPSDRFFAERPEGSVSTLKIQRTQQEDSAVYLCASSLVGGSPQETQYFGPGTRLLVL.

The chain recombines TRBV23-1 with TRBJ2-1, with 7 bases fitting TRBD1. Being an ORF, TRBV23-1 has a function that is uncertain. CDR3 length equals 15 residues. With V trimmed by 3 bases and J by 10 bases, 12 bases remained unmatched. In DNA form, the CDR3 reads TGCGCCAGCAGTCATCATCCCGGACAGGCTGGGGAGCAGTTCTTC. It yields the protein CASSHHPGQAGEQFF.

V gene TRBV9 combines with J gene TRBJ2-5, with a weak D call TRBD2 (6 bases). Looked up from germline, CDR1 is SGDLS and CDR2 is YYNGEE. CDR3 length equals 17 residues. V was shortened by 0 bases and J by 2 bases, with 17 bases between the two germline ends. CDR3 in DNA: TGTGCCAGCAGCGTAGATAAGGAGGGCTACGGTCAAGAGACCCAGTACTTC. This translates into CASSVDKEGYGQETQYF.